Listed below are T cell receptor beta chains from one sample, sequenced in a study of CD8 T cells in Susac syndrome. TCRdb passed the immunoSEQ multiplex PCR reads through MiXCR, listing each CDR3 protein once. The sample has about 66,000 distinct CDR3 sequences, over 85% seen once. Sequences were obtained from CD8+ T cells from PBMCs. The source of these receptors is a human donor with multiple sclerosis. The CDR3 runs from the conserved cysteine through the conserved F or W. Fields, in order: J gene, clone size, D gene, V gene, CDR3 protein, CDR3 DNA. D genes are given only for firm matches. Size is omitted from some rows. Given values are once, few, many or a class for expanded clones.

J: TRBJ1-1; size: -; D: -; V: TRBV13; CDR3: CASSLGGDTEAFF; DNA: TGTGCCAGCAGCTTAGGCGGAGACACTGAAGCTTTCTTT
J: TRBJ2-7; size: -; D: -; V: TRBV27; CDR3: CASSFVLTDEQYF; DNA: TGTGCCAGCAGTTTTGTCCTGACCGACGAGCAGTACTTC
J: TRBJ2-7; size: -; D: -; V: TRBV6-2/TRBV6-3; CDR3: CASTKDRIYGQYF; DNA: TGTGCCAGCACAAAAGACAGGATCTACGGGCAGTACTTC
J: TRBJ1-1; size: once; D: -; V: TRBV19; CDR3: CASSRANTEAFF; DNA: TGTGCCAGTAGCCGGGCGAACACTGAAGCTTTCTTT
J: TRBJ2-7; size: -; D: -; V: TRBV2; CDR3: CARETVTYEQYF; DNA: TGTGCCAGGGAAACGGTGACCTACGAGCAGTACTTC
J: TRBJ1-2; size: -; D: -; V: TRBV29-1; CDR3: CSVEGGQGGYTF; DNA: TGCAGCGTTGAAGGGGGGCAGGGTGGCTACACCTTC
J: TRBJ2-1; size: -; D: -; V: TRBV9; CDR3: CASSPWTGFVDNEQFF; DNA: TGTGCCAGCAGCCCTTGGACTGGCTTCGTGGACAATGAGCAGTTCTTC
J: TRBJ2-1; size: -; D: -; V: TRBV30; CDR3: CAWRPRAGGGIRVNEQFF; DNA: TGTGCCTGGAGACCCCGGGCAGGGGGAGGAATCAGGGTCAATGAGCAGTTCTTC
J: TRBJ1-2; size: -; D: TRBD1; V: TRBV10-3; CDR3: CAIRADRGYYGYTF; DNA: TGTGCCATCAGGGCGGACAGGGGGTACTATGGCTACACCTTC
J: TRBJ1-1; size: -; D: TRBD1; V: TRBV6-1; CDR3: CASAGQGADEAFF; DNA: TGTGCCAGCGCGGGACAGGGGGCCGATGAAGCTTTCTTT
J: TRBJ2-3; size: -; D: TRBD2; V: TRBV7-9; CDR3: CASSVGTSGGDTQYF; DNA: TGTGCCAGCAGCGTAGGGACTAGCGGGGGAGATACGCAGTATTTT
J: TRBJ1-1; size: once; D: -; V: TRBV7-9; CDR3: CASRDFPTEAFF; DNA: TGTGCCAGCCGGGACTTCCCAACTGAAGCTTTCTTT
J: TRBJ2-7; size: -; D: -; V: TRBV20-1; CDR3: CSAGVSVGQSYEQYF; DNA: TGCAGTGCTGGGGTGAGCGTGGGGCAATCCTACGAGCAGTACTTC
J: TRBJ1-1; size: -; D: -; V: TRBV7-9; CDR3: CASGTTTGTENTEAFF; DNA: TGTGCCAGCGGGACTACCACCGGGACCGAGAACACTGAAGCTTTCTTT
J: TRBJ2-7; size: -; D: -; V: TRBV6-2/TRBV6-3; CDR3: CASSTPDGGHYEQYF; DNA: TGTGCCAGCAGTACCCCTGACGGGGGGCACTACGAGCAGTACTTC
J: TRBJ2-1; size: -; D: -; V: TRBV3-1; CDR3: CASSQGHNEQFF; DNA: TGTGCCAGCAGCCAAGGTCACAATGAGCAGTTCTTC
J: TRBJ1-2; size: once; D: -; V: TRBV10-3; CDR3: CAISDRGTHPHYGYTF; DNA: TGTGCCATCAGTGATAGGGGGACCCACCCCCACTATGGCTACACCTTC
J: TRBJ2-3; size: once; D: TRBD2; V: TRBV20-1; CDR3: CSARGLAGVQDYF; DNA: TGCAGTGCTAGAGGGCTAGCGGGGGTTCAAGATTATTTT
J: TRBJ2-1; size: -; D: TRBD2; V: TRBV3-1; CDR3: CASSHWTSGLEGEQFF; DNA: TGTGCCAGCAGCCACTGGACTAGCGGTTTAGAGGGTGAGCAGTTCTTC
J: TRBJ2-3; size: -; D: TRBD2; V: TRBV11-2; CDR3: CASSSTKNPLAGDTDTQYF; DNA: TGTGCCAGCAGCTCAACCAAAAACCCTCTAGCGGGGGACACAGATACGCAGTATTTT
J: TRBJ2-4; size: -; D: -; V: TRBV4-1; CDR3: CASSQDPRQNIQYF; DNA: TGCGCCAGCAGCCAAGATCCCAGGCAAAACATTCAGTACTTC
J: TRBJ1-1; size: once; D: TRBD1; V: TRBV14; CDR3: CASSPRWTGDNTEAFF; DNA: TGTGCCAGCAGCCCCCGATGGACAGGTGATAACACTGAAGCTTTCTTT
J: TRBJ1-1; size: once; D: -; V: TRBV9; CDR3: CASSVGFMNTEAFF; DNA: TGTGCCAGCAGCGTGGGGTTTATGAACACTGAAGCTTTCTTT
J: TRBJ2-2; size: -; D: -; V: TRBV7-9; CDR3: CASSGAEQRTTGELFF; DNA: TGTGCCAGCAGCGGGGCCGAGCAGAGGACCACCGGGGAGCTGTTTTTT
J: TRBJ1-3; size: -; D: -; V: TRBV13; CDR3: CASSLGQGQYLGNTIYF; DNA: TGTGCCAGCAGCTTAGGTCAGGGGCAGTATCTCGGAAACACCATATATTTT
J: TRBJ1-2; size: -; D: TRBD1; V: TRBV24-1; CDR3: CATSDADRGLRYGYTF; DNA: TGTGCCACCAGTGATGCGGACAGGGGTTTGCGCTATGGCTACACCTTC
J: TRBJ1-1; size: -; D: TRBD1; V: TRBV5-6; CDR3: CASETGLATEAFF; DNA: TGTGCCAGTGAGACAGGGTTGGCCACTGAAGCTTTCTTT
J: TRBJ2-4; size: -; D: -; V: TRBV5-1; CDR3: CASSLVSPGGNIQYF; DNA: TGCGCCAGCAGCTTGGTTTCCCCCGGCGGAAACATTCAGTACTTC
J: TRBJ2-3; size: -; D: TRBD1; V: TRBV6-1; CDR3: CASSGFRTGGTDTQYF; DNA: TGTGCCAGCAGTGGCTTTCGGACAGGGGGCACAGATACGCAGTATTTT